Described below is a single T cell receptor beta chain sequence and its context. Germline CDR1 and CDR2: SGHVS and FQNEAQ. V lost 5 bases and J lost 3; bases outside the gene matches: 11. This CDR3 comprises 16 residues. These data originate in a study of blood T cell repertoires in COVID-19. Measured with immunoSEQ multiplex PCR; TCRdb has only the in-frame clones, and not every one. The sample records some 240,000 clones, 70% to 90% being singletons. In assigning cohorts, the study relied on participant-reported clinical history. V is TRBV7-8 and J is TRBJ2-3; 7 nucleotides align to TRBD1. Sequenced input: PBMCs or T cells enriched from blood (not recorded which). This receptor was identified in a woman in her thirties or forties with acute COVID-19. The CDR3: CASSPQPTGTTDTQYF. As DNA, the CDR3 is TGTGCCAGCAGCCCCCAACCGACAGGGACAACAGATACGCAGTATTTT.